These T cell receptor beta chains were read from a single sample in a study of blood T cells in healthy people across ages. One entry per CDR3 protein, called by TCRdb with MiXCR from the 5' RACE reads. The table lists hundreds of thousands of distinct CDR3 sequences, 20% to 25% of them singletons, with more than 3% in the top ten. Sequenced: blood. These receptors originate from a man in his 70s in good health. Both conserved end residues are part of each CDR3. The D gene is left open where the match is weak. Size is omitted from some rows. Given values are once, few, many or a class for expanded clones.

TRBV7-9	.	few	TRBJ2-3	TGTGCCAGCAGCTTTGGGCATGATCTCACAGATACGCAGTATTTT	CASSFGHDLTDTQYF
TRBV27	TRBD2	many	TRBJ2-5	TGTGCCAGCAGCCATAGCGGGAGGGGAGAGACCCAGTACTTC	CASSHSGRGETQYF
TRBV29-1	.	.	TRBJ2-7	TGCAGCGTTGAAGTTGGGATCCCGGGAGCCTACGAGCAGTACTTC	CSVEVGIPGAYEQYF
TRBV5-1	.	.	TRBJ2-1	TGCGCCAGCAGATATGAGCGGGAGCAGTTCTTC	CASRYEREQFF
TRBV24-1	TRBD1	.	TRBJ2-2	TGTGCCACCAGCGACAGGGGTTCCACCGGGGAGCTGTTTTTT	CATSDRGSTGELFF
TRBV5-1	.	many	TRBJ2-5	TGCGCCAGCAGCTTGGAGGGGGGTGGCGCTTACTTC	CASSLEGGGAYF
TRBV7-7	TRBD1	few	TRBJ2-2	TGTGCTAGCAGCTCGGGACAGGGCCACACCGGGGAGCTGTTTTTT	CASSSGQGHTGELFF
TRBV28	TRBD2	once	TRBJ2-3	TGTGCCGCGCGGGAGCCAACAGATACGCAGTATTTT	CAAREPTDTQYF
TRBV9	.	.	TRBJ2-5	TGTGCCAGCAGCCCCCCTCTGGGAGGATCAGAGACCCAGTACTTC	CASSPPLGGSETQYF
TRBV7-8	.	.	TRBJ2-1	TGTGCCAGCAGCTTAGATCCGTACGCGGGAAGCTACAATGAGCAGTTCTTC	CASSLDPYAGSYNEQFF
TRBV20-1	.	.	TRBJ2-2	TGCAGTGCTTCCGCCGGGACGCTAAACACCGGGGAGCTGTTTTTT	CSASAGTLNTGELFF
TRBV15	TRBD2	few	TRBJ2-1	TGTGCCACCAGACTAGCGGGATCGGGCTATGAGCAGTTCTTC	CATRLAGSGYEQFF
TRBV6-2/TRBV6-3	.	.	TRBJ2-5	TGTGCCAGCAGTTCACAGGGTTACCCAGAGACCCAGTACTTC	CASSSQGYPETQYF
TRBV5-4	.	once	TRBJ1-4	TGTGCCAGCAGCTTTATGGGGCTTAATGAAAAACTGTTTTTT	CASSFMGLNEKLFF
TRBV20-1	.	.	TRBJ1-6	TGCAGTGCTAGCTCATCCGGGACATACAATTCACCCCTCCACTTT	CSASSSGTYNSPLHF
TRBV20-1	TRBD2	few	TRBJ2-3	TGCAGTGCTAGAGTACGAAGGACTAGCGGGAGGAGGAGTACAGATACGCAGTATTTT	CSARVRRTSGRRSTDTQYF
TRBV5-1	TRBD1	few	TRBJ2-1	TGCGCCAGCAGCACGGGACAGGAAACATACAATGAGCAGTTCTTC	CASSTGQETYNEQFF
TRBV3-1	TRBD2	once	TRBJ2-1	TGTGCCAGCAGCCAAGGGACTAGCGGGAGTTTCAATGAGCAGTTCTTC	CASSQGTSGSFNEQFF
TRBV20-1	.	.	TRBJ2-7	TGCAGTGCCCGCCGGGTGGGGCGTCCCGAGCAGTACTTC	CSARRVGRPEQYF
TRBV7-2	TRBD2	few	TRBJ2-3	TGTGCCAGCAGCTTAGCCGGTAGCGGGGGCACAGATACGCAGTATTTT	CASSLAGSGGTDTQYF
TRBV7-8	TRBD2	few	TRBJ2-1	TGTGCCAGCAGCTTTGGGACTAGCGGTTTCAATGAGCAGTTCTTC	CASSFGTSGFNEQFF
TRBV5-6	TRBD2	.	TRBJ2-2	TGTGCCAGCAGCTTGCCGTGGTCTAGCGGGAACACCGGGGAGCTGTTTTTT	CASSLPWSSGNTGELFF
TRBV6-6	.	.	TRBJ1-4	TGTGCCAGCAGCACCGCAGGGGTCTCGGAAAAACTGTTTTTT	CASSTAGVSEKLFF
TRBV5-1	TRBD2	few	TRBJ2-3	TGCGCCAGCAGCCCAGGAAGCGGGAGTGGCACAGATACGCAGTATTTT	CASSPGSGSGTDTQYF
TRBV28	.	.	TRBJ2-1	TGTGCCAGCAGTGGGGTGGGGAGCGGGCATGAGCAGTTCTTC	CASSGVGSGHEQFF
TRBV2	.	.	TRBJ2-2	TGTGCCAGTAGGATAAGCGGGGAGCTGTTTTTT	CASRISGELFF
TRBV7-2	TRBD2	few	TRBJ2-5	TGTGCCAGCAGCTTAGCGGGAGGGCCCTCAGAGACCCAGTACTTC	CASSLAGGPSETQYF
TRBV24-1	.	.	TRBJ2-7	TGTGCCACCAGTGATTCCAGAGGGGTAGAGCAGTACTTC	CATSDSRGVEQYF
TRBV20-1	TRBD1	few	TRBJ1-1	TGCAGTGCTAGAGCAGGAGACAGGGCAACTGAAGCTTTCTTT	CSARAGDRATEAFF
TRBV29-1	.	.	TRBJ2-5	TGCAGCGTTGAAGATCACGACGCCGGGAAGACGGACTTC	CSVEDHDAGKTDF
TRBV3-1	.	few	TRBJ1-4	TGTGCCAGCAGCGAATATGCAGGATCAACTAATGAAAAACTGTTTTTT	CASSEYAGSTNEKLFF
TRBV6-2/TRBV6-3	TRBD1	.	TRBJ2-7	TGTGCCAGCAGGCAGACAGGGTTTCTATACGAGCAGTACTTC	CASRQTGFLYEQYF
TRBV15	.	.	TRBJ2-4	TGTGCCACCAGCAGAGACAGGGCACAAAACATTCAGTACTTC	CATSRDRAQNIQYF
TRBV4-1	.	.	TRBJ2-5	TGCGCCAGCAGCCAAGACCCAACTAATCCGGGCCATCAAGAGACCCAGTACTTC	CASSQDPTNPGHQETQYF
TRBV19	.	few	TRBJ2-7	TGTGCCAGTAGTGCCTTGGACAGAGTCTACGAGCAGTACTTC	CASSALDRVYEQYF
TRBV4-3	TRBD2	.	TRBJ2-1	TGCGCCAGCAGCCAAGCGATTAGCGGGGGGAATGAGCAGTTCTTC	CASSQAISGGNEQFF
TRBV12-3/TRBV12-4	TRBD2	.	TRBJ2-5	TGTGCCAGCAGTCCCGACCCCCTCCTAAGCGGGGCTCAAGAGACCCAGTACTTC	CASSPDPLLSGAQETQYF
TRBV5-1	.	.	TRBJ1-1	TGCGCCAGCAGCCGCGACGCGAGCACTGAAGCTTTCTTT	CASSRDASTEAFF
TRBV5-6	TRBD2	few	TRBJ2-3	TGTGCCAGCCGTAGACTAGCGGGAGTGGTAGATACGCAGTATTTT	CASRRLAGVVDTQYF
TRBV27	.	few	TRBJ1-5	TGTGCCAGCCGCCAGGGGATCCTGAGCAATCAGCCCCAGCATTTT	CASRQGILSNQPQHF
TRBV29-1	TRBD1	few	TRBJ2-7	TGCAGCGTAGACAGGGGCCGAGACGAGCAGTACTTC	CSVDRGRDEQYF
TRBV12-3/TRBV12-4	.	.	TRBJ1-5	TGTGCCAGCAGCCACGGGGGGTCGGCCAGCAATCAGCCCCAGCATTTT	CASSHGGSASNQPQHF
TRBV20-1	.	few	TRBJ2-1	TGCAGTGCTATAGACGTAAGCTCCTACAATGAGCAGTTCTTC	CSAIDVSSYNEQFF
TRBV12-3/TRBV12-4	.	few	TRBJ1-6	TGTGCCAGCAGCTTAACCTATAATTCACCCCTCCACTTT	CASSLTYNSPLHF
TRBV27	TRBD1	many	TRBJ1-5	TGTGCCAGCAGTTTATCCTACGGACAGGGGAATCAGCCCCAGCATTTT	CASSLSYGQGNQPQHF
TRBV2	TRBD2	few	TRBJ2-1	TGTGCCAGCAGCCCTCTCACTAGCGGTCCCTACAATGAGCAGTTCTTC	CASSPLTSGPYNEQFF
TRBV2	TRBD1	few	TRBJ1-1	TGTGCCAGCAGTTACAGGGGGCTTAGCACTGAAGCTTCCTTT	CASSYRGLSTEASF
TRBV28	.	.	TRBJ1-3	TGTGCCAGCAGTCCAGCGGGGGTCGACTCTGGAAACACCATATATTTT	CASSPAGVDSGNTIYF
TRBV4-1	TRBD1	few	TRBJ2-7	TGCGCCAGCAGCCAGACCGGGACAGGCCTCTACGAGCAGTACTTC	CASSQTGTGLYEQYF
TRBV29-1	.	few	TRBJ2-1	TGCAGCGTTGTTCTATACCCTCGGGATGAGCAGTTCTTC	CSVVLYPRDEQFF
TRBV3-1	TRBD2	few	TRBJ2-3	TGTGCCAGCAGCGGCGGGGGGGAAGGGACCACAGATACGCAGTATTTT	CASSGGGEGTTDTQYF
TRBV2	.	.	TRBJ1-4	TGTGCCAGCAGTAAAGATAGAGATCGCGTGTTTTTT	CASSKDRDRVFF
TRBV10-3	TRBD2	.	TRBJ2-3	TGTGCCATCAGTATGACTAGCGGGACGACGGATACGCAGTATTTT	CAISMTSGTTDTQYF